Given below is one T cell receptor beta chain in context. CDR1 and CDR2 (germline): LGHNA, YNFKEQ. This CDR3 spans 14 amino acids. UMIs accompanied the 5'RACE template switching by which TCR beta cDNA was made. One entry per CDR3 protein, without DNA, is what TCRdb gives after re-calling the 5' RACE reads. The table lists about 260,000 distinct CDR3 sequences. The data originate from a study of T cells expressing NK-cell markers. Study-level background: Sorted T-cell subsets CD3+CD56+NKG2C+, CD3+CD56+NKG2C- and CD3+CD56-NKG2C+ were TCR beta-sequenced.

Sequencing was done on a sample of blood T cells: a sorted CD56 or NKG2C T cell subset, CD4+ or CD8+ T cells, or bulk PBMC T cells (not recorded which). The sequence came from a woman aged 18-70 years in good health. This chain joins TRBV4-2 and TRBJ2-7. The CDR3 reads CASSARSEVTEQYF.